This TCR beta chain is drawn from a study of CD8+ T cells in alopecia areata. In the study overall: Tofacitinib administration to treated patients was oral, at 5 to 10 mg twice daily.

Documented treatment: oral pan-JAK inhibitor, 5-10 mg twice daily. Samples from alopecia areata patients were lesional scalp punch biopsies and peripheral blood. Extracted RNA was reverse transcribed, and the resulting cDNA served as sequencing template. TCRdb's copy holds only in-frame clones and misses some; the assay was immunoSEQ multiplex PCR. The sample includes about 120,000 clones, about 50% of them seen just once. V was clipped by 6 bases and J by 7 bases; unmatched bases: 4. CDR1 and CDR2 (germline): MNHEY, SVGAGI. This CDR3 comprises 13 residues. Points on this clone: The antigen remains undetermined.

General study findings and limits: Tissue-resident alphabeta T cells belonging to normal skin likewise get sequenced within scalp specimens.

The origin of this receptor is a human donor with alopecia areata. The V gene is TRBV6-5, the J gene TRBJ1-4, with 8 bases identical to TRBD1. The sample was CD4+ T cells sorted from blood, taken at week 4, from a patient treated with tofacitinib. CDR3 sequence reads: CASSLGTGEKLFF. The CDR3, as DNA: TGTGCCAGCAGCCTCGGGACAGGTGAAAAACTGTTTTTT.